This T cell receptor beta chain appears in the sequencing data of a study of shared clonotypes between healthy human individuals. Study information: Aged between 18 and 49, the donors were two women and three men. Regarding the study as a whole: Shared clonotypes: about 5% naive CD4, about 4% naive CD8, roughly 2.4% memory CD4, under 0.5% memory CD8.

This CDR3 spans 15 amino acids. Germline CDR1 is LNHNV and CDR2 is YYDKDF (reference sequence). V shed 1 base and J shed 0 bases, with 7 bases lying between them. About this clone: Its antigen is undetermined.

Here immunoSEQ multiplex PCR was the method, and the copy in TCRdb shows in-frame clones only, minus some. This sample has about 1.1 million clones, with about 72% found just once. The chain joins TRBV15 to TRBJ1-5; D is undetermined. Specimen: memory CD4+ T cells from PBMCs. Documented subset: CD45RA-negative fraction. The sequence was obtained from a man aged 18 to 29 in good health. Some clones in this sample may be carry-over from other donors' samples. The CDR3 sequence is CATSRGEVSNQPQHF. As DNA, the CDR3 is TGTGCCACCAGCAGAGGAGAGGTTAGCAATCAGCCCCAGCATTTT.